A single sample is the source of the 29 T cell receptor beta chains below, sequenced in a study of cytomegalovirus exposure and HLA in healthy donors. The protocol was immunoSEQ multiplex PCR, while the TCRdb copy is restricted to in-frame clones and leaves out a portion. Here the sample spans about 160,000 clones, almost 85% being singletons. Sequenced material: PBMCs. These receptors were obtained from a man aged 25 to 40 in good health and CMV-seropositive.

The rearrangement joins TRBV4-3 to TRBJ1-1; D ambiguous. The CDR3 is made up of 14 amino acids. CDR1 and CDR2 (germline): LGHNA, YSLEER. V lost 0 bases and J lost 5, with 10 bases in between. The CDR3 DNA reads TGCGCCAGCAGCCAAGAAGAGGGTAGGACTGAAGCTTTCTTT. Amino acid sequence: CASSQEEGRTEAFF.

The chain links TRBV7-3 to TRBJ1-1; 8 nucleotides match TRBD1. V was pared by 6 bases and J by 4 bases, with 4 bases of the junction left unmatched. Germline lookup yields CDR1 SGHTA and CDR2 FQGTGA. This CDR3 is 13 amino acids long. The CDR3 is CASRQGGFTEAFF. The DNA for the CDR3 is TGTGCCAGCAGACAGGGGGGGTTCACTGAAGCTTTCTTT.

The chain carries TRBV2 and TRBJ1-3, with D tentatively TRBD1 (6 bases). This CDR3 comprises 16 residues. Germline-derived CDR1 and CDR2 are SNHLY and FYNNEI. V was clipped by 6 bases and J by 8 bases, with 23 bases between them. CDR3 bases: TGTGCCAGCAGCCCATTAAAAGTAGGGGGTCGATACACCATATATTTT. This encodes CASSPLKVGGRYTIYF.

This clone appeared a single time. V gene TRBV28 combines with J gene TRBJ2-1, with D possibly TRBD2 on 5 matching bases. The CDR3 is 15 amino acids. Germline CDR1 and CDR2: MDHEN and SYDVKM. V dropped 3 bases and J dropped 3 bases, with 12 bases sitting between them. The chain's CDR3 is CASSFLAGDYNEQFF. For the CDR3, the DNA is TGTGCCAGCAGTTTTCTGGCGGGCGACTACAATGAGCAGTTCTTC.

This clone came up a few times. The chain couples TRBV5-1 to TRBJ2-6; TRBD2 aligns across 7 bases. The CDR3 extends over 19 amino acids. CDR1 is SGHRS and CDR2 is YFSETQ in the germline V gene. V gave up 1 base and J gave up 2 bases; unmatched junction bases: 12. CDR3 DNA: TGCGCCAGCAGCTTGCAACGACCCGACGGGGGGACTGGGGCCAACGTCCTGACTTTC. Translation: CASSLQRPDGGTGANVLTF.

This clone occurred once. CDR3 DNA sequence: TGTGCCAGCAGTTTAGCAATCCAGCGGGTATATTTCCACGAGCAGTACTTC. This encodes CASSLAIQRVYFHEQYF. The V gene is TRBV28, the J gene TRBJ2-7, with a possible D match to TRBD2 (6 bases). The CDR3 is 17 residues long. Trimming stripped 2 bases from V and 5 bases from J, with 22 bases between. Per germline, CDR1 MDHEN and CDR2 SYDVKM.

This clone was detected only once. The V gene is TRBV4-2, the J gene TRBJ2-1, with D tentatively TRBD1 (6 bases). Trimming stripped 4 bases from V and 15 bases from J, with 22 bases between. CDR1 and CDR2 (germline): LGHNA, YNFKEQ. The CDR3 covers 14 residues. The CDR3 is CASSLIGPGESWFF. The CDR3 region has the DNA TGTGCCAGCAGCCTTATTGGTCCAGGGGAGTCGTGGTTCTTC.

This chain's CDR3 is CATRPQPGKTQYF. The DNA of the CDR3 is TGTGCCACCCGGCCGCAGCCGGGGAAGACCCAGTACTTC. V is TRBV15 and J is TRBJ2-5; maybe TRBD2 (5 bases). Trimming shortened V by 8 bases and J by 6 bases, and 16 bases separated the two germline ends. Looked up from germline, CDR1 is LNHNV and CDR2 is YYDKDF (reference sequence). The length of the CDR3 is 13 residues.

CDR3 nucleotides: TGTGCCAGCAGCGAGGGACAGGGGAATGAAAAACTGTTTTTT. Encoded protein: CASSEGQGNEKLFF. The rearrangement links TRBV6-1 to TRBJ1-4; 10 bases line up with TRBD1. CDR1 MNHNS and CDR2 SASEGT come from the germline V gene. J was trimmed by 5 bases and V by 6 bases; bases with no gene match: 3. The CDR3 sequence is 14 residues long.

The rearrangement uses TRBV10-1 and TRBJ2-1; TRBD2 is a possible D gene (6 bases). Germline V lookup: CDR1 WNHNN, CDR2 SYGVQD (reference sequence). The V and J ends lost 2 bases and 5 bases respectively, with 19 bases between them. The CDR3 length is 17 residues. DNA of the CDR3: TGCGCCAGCAGTGAGGAAGCACGAGCGGGTAGTAACAATGAGCAGTTCTTC. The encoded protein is CASSEEARAGSNNEQFF.

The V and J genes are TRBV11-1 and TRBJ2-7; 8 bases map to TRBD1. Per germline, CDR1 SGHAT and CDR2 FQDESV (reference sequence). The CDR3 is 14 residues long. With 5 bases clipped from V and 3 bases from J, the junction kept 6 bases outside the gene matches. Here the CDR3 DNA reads TGTGCCAGCAGCGACAGGGGTAAAAACTACGAGCAGTACTTC. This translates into CASSDRGKNYEQYF.

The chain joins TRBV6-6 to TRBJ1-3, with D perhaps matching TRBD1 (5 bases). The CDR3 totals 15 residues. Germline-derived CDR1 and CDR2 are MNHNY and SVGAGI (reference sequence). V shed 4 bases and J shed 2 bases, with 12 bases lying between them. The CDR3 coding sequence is TGTGCCAGCAGTTCCGGACGGGGGGCTGGAAACACCATATATTTT. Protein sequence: CASSSGRGAGNTIYF.

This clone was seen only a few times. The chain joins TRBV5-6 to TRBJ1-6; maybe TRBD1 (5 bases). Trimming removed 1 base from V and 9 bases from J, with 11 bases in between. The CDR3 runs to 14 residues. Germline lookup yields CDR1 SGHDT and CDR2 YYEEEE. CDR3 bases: TGTGCCAGCAGCTTGCGGCAGGGAAGTTCACCCCTCCACTTT. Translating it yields CASSLRQGSSPLHF.

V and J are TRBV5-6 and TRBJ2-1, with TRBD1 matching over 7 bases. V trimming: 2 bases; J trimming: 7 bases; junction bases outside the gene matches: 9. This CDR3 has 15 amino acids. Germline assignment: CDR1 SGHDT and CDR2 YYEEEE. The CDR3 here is CASSLSRTGLNEQFF. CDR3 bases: TGTGCCAGCAGCTTATCCCGGACAGGCCTAAATGAGCAGTTCTTC.

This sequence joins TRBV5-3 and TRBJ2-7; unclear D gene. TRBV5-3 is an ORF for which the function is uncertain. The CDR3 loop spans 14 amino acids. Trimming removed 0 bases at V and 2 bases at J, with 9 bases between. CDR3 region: CARSLDRPPYEQYF. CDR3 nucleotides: TGTGCCAGAAGCTTGGACAGACCACCCTACGAGCAGTACTTC.

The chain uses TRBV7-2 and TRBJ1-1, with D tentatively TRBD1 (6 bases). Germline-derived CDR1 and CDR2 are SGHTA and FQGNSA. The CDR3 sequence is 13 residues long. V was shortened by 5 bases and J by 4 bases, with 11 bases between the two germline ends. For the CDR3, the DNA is TGTGCCAGCAGCCCAACAGGGACCACTGAAGCTTTCTTT. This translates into CASSPTGTTEAFF.

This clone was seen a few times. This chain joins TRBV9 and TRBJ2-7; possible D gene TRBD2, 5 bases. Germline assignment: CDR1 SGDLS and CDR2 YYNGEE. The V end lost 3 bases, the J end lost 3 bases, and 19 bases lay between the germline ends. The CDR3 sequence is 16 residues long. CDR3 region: CASSAEVSTPFYEQYF. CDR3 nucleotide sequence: TGTGCCAGCAGCGCGGAGGTTTCAACTCCGTTCTACGAGCAGTACTTC.

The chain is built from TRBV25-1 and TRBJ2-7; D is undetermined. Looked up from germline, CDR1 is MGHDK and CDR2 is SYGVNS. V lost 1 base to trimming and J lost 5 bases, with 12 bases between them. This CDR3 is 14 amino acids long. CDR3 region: CASSESGFYHEQYF. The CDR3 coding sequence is TGTGCCAGCAGTGAATCGGGTTTTTACCACGAGCAGTACTTC.

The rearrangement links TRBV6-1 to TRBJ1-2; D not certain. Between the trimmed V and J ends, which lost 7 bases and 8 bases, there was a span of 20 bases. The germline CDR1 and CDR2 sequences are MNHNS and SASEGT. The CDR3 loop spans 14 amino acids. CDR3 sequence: CASTEGNRPRGYTF. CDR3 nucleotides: TGTGCCAGCACCGAGGGAAACAGACCACGGGGCTACACCTTC.

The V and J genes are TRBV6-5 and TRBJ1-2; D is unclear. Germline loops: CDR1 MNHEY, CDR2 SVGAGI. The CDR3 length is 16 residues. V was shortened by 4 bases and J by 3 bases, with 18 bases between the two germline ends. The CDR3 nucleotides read TGTGCCAGCAGTTCCTCTGGCTCCGCCGGGGACTATGGCTACACCTTC. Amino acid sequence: CASSSSGSAGDYGYTF.

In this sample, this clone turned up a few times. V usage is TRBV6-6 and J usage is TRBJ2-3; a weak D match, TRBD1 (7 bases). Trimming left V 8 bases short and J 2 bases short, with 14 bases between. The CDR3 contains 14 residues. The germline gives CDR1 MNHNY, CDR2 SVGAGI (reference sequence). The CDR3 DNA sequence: TGTGCCAGCTCGCCAGGGGGGAACACAGATACGCAGTATTTT. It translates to CASSPGGNTDTQYF.

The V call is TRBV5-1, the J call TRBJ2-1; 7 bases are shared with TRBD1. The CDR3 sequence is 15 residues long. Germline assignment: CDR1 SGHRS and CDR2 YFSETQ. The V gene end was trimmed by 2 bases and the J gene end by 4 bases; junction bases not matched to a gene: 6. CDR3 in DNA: TGCGCCAGCAGCTTAGGGACAGCAATTTACAATGAGCAGTTCTTC. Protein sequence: CASSLGTAIYNEQFF. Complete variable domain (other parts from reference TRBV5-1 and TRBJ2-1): KAGVTQTPRYLIKTRGQQVTLSCSPISGHRSVSWYQQTPGQGLQFLFEYFSETQRNKGNFPGRFSGRQFSNSRSEMNVSTLELGDSALYLCASSLGTAIYNEQFFGPGTRLTVL.

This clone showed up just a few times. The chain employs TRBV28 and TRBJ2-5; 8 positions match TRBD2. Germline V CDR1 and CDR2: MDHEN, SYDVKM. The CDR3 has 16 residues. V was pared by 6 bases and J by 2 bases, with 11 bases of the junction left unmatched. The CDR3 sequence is CASSLGTRASQETQYF. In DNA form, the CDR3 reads TGTGCCAGCAGCCTTGGGACTAGGGCATCTCAAGAGACCCAGTACTTC.

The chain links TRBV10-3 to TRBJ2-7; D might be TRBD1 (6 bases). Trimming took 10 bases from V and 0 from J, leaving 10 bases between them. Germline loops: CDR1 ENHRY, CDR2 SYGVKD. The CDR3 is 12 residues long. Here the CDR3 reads CATQGTSYEQYF. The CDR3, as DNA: TGTGCCACCCAGGGGACCTCCTACGAGCAGTACTTC.

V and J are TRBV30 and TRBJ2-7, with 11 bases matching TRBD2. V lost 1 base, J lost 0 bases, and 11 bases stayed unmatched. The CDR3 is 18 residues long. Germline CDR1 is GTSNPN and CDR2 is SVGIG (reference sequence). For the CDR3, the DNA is TGTGCCTGGAGTGGCGAAATGGGACTAGCGGACGTCTCCTACGAGCAGTACTTC. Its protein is CAWSGEMGLADVSYEQYF.

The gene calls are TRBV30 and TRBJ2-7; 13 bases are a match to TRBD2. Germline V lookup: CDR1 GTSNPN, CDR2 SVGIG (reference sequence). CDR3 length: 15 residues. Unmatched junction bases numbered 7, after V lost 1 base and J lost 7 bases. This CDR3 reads CAWSAGTSGVREQYF. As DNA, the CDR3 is TGTGCCTGGAGTGCCGGGACTAGCGGGGTAAGAGAGCAGTACTTC.

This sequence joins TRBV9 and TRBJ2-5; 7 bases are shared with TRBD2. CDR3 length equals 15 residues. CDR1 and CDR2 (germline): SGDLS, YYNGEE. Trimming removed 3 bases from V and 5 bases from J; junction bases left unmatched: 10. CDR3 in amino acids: CASSALWGGRETQYF. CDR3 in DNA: TGTGCCAGCAGCGCCCTATGGGGGGGGAGGGAGACCCAGTACTTC.

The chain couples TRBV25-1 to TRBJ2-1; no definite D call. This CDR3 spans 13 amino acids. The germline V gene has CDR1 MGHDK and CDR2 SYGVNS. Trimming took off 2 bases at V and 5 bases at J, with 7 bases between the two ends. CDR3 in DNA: TGTGCCAGCAGTGAACCTCCAGACAATGAGCAGTTCTTC. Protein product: CASSEPPDNEQFF.

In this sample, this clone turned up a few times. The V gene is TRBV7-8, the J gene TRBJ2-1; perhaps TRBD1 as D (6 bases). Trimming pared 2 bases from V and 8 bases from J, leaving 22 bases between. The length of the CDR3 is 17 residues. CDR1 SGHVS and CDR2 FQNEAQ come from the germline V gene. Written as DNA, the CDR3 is TGTGCCAGCAGCTTAAACTCGGCCGGAGGCAGGGGCCATGAGCAGTTCTTC. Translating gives CASSLNSAGGRGHEQFF.